Below, 16 T cell receptor beta chains from the same sample are listed, as sequenced in a study of Graves' ophthalmopathy and Graves' hyperthyroidism. RNA transcripts were the template, and TCR beta CDR3 regions were amplified from them. The workflow started with a first-round RT-PCR run with HTBI primers and then moved on to a second-round multiplex PCR. TCRdb re-analysed the multiplex PCR reads in MiXCR, keeping a single row per CDR3 protein. Of around 1.1 million distinct CDR3 sequences listed, about two fifths were seen once; the top ten hold 11%. Sequenced: peripheral blood or thyroid tissue (not recorded which). The origin of the receptors is an adult man with Graves' hyperthyroidism.

This clonotype was seen ten or more times. This sequence joins TRBV20-1 and TRBJ2-5; TRBD2 might be the D (5 bases). The CDR3 contains 14 residues. Per germline, CDR1 DFQATT and CDR2 SNEGSKA (reference sequence). Trimming took off 4 bases at V and 3 bases at J, with 15 bases between the two ends. Written as DNA, the CDR3 is TGCAGTGCTAACGACCTACTAGGGAAAGAGACCCAGTACTTC. Translated, it gives CSANDLLGKETQYF.

This clonotype came up many times. In DNA form, the CDR3 reads TGTGCCAGCATGCTATCAGAATACACTGAAGCTTTCTTT. Its protein is CASMLSEYTEAFF. This sequence joins TRBV7-6 and TRBJ1-1; D is ambiguous. The germline V gene encodes CDR1 SGHVS and CDR2 FNYEAQ. V was trimmed by 7 bases and J by 3 bases, leaving 12 bases between them. The CDR3 is made up of 13 amino acids.

The rearrangement uses TRBV25-1 and TRBJ2-6, with D possibly matching TRBD2 (6 bases). The CDR3 extends over 15 amino acids. The germline CDR1 and CDR2 sequences are MGHDK and SYGVNS. V was clipped by 6 bases and J by 5 bases, with 14 bases between them. The CDR3 spells CASSRERSRANVLTF. The CDR3 DNA follows: TGTGCCAGCAGCCGGGAGAGGTCGAGGGCCAACGTCCTGACTTTC.

This clonotype came up many times. The CDR3 reads CSALSGISYEQYF. CDR3 coding DNA: TGCAGTGCCCTGAGCGGGATCTCCTACGAGCAGTACTTC. The chain employs TRBV20-1 and TRBJ2-7; 7 nucleotides line up with TRBD2. Unmatched junction bases numbered 5, after V lost 6 bases and J lost 0 bases. There are 13 residues in the CDR3. The germline gives CDR1 DFQATT, CDR2 SNEGSKA (reference sequence).

As for this clonotype: The junction does not match germline at one end; this may be a read error. The chain carries TRBV7-2 and TRBJ1-1; D unresolved. This CDR3 is built from 13 residues. CDR1 and CDR2 (germline): SGHTA, FQGNSA. The chain's CDR3 is CASSLEIDTEALF. The CDR3 DNA sequence: TGTGCCAGCAGCTTGGAAATTGACACTGAAGCTCTCTTT.

The chain is built from TRBV20-1 and TRBJ2-7; D possibly corresponds to TRBD2 (5 bases). This CDR3 has 11 residues. V was trimmed by 6 bases and J by 6 bases, leaving 12 bases between them. Germline V gives CDR1 DFQATT, CDR2 SNEGSKA (reference sequence). The CDR3 is CSANPGFEQYF. Here the CDR3 DNA reads TGCAGTGCCAACCCGGGGTTCGAGCAGTACTTC.

The J gene is TRBJ2-2, the V gene TRBV7-6; TRBD2 aligns across 7 bases. The CDR3 loop spans 16 amino acids. Germline CDR1 and CDR2: SGHVS and FNYEAQ. V gave up 2 bases and J gave up 1 base; unmatched junction bases: 4. CDR3 nucleotides: TGTGCCAGCAGCTTATCCCAGCGGGGGAACACCGGGGAGCTGTTTTTT. Protein: CASSLSQRGNTGELFF.

This clonotype was detected a few times. V usage is TRBV10-3 and J usage is TRBJ2-5; TRBD2 aligns across 14 bases. CDR3 size: 13 residues. The V and J ends lost 8 bases and 4 bases, in that order; junction bases with no gene match: 0. Germline V gives CDR1 ENHRY, CDR2 SYGVKD. This CDR3 reads CAIGLAGGETQYF. CDR3 nucleotides: TGTGCCATCGGACTAGCGGGAGGAGAGACCCAGTACTTC.

This clonotype showed up many times. The rearrangement uses TRBV25-1 and TRBJ1-1; 7 nucleotides align to TRBD1. The V and J ends lost 5 bases and 4 bases, in that order; junction bases with no gene match: 7. This CDR3 has 14 residues. The germline CDR1 and CDR2 sequences are MGHDK and SYGVNS. The CDR3 nucleotides read TGTGCCAGCAGTTGGCCAGGGGGAGGCACTGAAGCTTTCTTT. Amino acid sequence: CASSWPGGGTEAFF.

This clonotype was seen a handful of times. The V and J genes are TRBV7-8 and TRBJ2-2; TRBD1 or TRBD2 may be the D gene (5 bases each). The CDR3 runs to 13 residues. The V end lost 6 bases, the J end lost 5 bases, and 10 bases lay between the germline ends. Germline V CDR1 and CDR2: SGHVS, FQNEAQ. In nucleotides, the CDR3 is TGTGCCAGCAGGTCTGGGGGTACCGGGGAGCTGTTTTTT. Protein: CASRSGGTGELFF.

The chain links TRBV15 to TRBJ2-2, with 7 bases lining up with TRBD1. Germline CDR1 LNHNV, CDR2 YYDKDF (reference sequence). The CDR3 extends over 15 amino acids. Trimming cost V 0 bases and J 8 bases; bases outside gene matches: 6. This CDR3 reads CATSREQGGAGELFF. The CDR3, as DNA: TGTGCCACCAGCAGAGAGCAAGGGGGCGCGGGGGAGCTGTTTTTT.

The chain is built from TRBV19 and TRBJ1-1, with D unclear. Trimming removed 3 bases from V and 7 bases from J, with 9 bases in between. The germline CDR1 and CDR2 sequences are LNHDA and SQIVND (reference sequence). CDR3 length: 12 amino acids. This CDR3 reads CASSIGSHEAFF. For the CDR3, the DNA is TGTGCCAGTAGTATCGGGAGTCATGAAGCTTTCTTT.

This clonotype was picked up many times. The chain recombines TRBV5-1 with TRBJ1-4; 8 nucleotides line up with TRBD1. This CDR3 contains 15 residues. J lost 8 bases, V lost 4 bases, and 10 bases had no gene match. CDR1 is SGHRS and CDR2 is YFSETQ in the germline V gene. CDR3 in amino acids: CASSPEDRDGEKLFF. CDR3 DNA sequence: TGCGCCAGCAGCCCCGAGGACAGGGACGGGGAAAAACTGTTTTTT.

This clonotype appeared many times. The rearrangement uses TRBV7-6 and TRBJ2-7, with D unresolved. CDR1 and CDR2 from the germline V gene are SGHVS and FNYEAQ. This CDR3 has 13 residues. Trimming removed 1 base at V and 9 bases at J, with 13 bases between. The CDR3 reads CASSLDEQRRQYF. The CDR3 nucleotides are TGTGCCAGCAGCTTAGACGAGCAAAGGCGGCAGTACTTC.

The chain carries TRBV7-2 and TRBJ1-4, with D tentatively TRBD1 (5 bases). The germline V gene encodes CDR1 SGHTA and CDR2 FQGNSA. Trimming removed 5 bases at V and 4 bases at J, with 14 bases between. This CDR3 is 15 amino acids long. The CDR3 region has the DNA TGTGCCAGCAGCACATCAGGGATTGATAATGAAAAACTGTTTTTT. It specifies CASSTSGIDNEKLFF.

This clonotype came up many times. The chain is built from TRBV20-1 and TRBJ1-1; D unresolved. Trimming stripped 6 bases from V and 0 bases from J, with 14 bases between. The CDR3 spans 14 residues. Germline CDR1 DFQATT, CDR2 SNEGSKA (reference sequence). In nucleotides, the CDR3 is TGCAGTGCCGCATCGTCCATACTGAACACTGAAGCTTTCTTT. Translation: CSAASSILNTEAFF.